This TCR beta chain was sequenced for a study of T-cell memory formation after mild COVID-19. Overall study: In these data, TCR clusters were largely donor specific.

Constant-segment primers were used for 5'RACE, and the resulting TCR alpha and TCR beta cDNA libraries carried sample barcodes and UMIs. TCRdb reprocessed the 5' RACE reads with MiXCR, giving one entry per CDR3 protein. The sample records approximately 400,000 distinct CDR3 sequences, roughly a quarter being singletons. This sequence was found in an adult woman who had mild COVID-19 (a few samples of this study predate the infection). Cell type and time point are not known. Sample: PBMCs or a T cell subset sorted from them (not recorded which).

CDR3 coding DNA: TGTGCCAGCAGCCAAGTAACTAGCGGGCGGAAAGATACGCAGTATTTT. This translates into CASSQVTSGRKDTQYF. The genes are TRBV3-1 and TRBJ2-3; TRBD2 aligns across 9 bases. CDR1 and CDR2 from the germline V gene are LGHDT and YNNKEL (reference sequence). The CDR3 has 16 amino acids. Trimming cost V 1 base and J 5 bases; bases outside gene matches: 7.